The T cell receptor (beta chain) described here comes from a study of CD8 T cells in Susac syndrome. The CDR3 is 15 residues long. The ends were cut back, 5 bases at V and 3 bases at J, with 15 bases in the middle. With random hexamers, reverse transcription was performed on roughly 0.5 to 1 ug of RNA. TCRdb reanalysed the immunoSEQ multiplex PCR reads using MiXCR and keeps one entry per CDR3 protein. The sample shows approximately 140,000 distinct CDR3 sequences, 65% to 90% of them seen only once. The chain links TRBV23-1 to TRBJ2-3; D is possibly TRBD1 (6 bases). TRBV23-1 qualifies as an ORF whose function is uncertain. The material sequenced was CD8+ T cells from PBMCs. This receptor was identified in a human donor with multiple sclerosis. CDR3 loop: CASSEWTELTDTQYF. CDR3 bases: TGCGCCAGCAGTGAGTGGACAGAGCTTACAGATACGCAGTATTTT.